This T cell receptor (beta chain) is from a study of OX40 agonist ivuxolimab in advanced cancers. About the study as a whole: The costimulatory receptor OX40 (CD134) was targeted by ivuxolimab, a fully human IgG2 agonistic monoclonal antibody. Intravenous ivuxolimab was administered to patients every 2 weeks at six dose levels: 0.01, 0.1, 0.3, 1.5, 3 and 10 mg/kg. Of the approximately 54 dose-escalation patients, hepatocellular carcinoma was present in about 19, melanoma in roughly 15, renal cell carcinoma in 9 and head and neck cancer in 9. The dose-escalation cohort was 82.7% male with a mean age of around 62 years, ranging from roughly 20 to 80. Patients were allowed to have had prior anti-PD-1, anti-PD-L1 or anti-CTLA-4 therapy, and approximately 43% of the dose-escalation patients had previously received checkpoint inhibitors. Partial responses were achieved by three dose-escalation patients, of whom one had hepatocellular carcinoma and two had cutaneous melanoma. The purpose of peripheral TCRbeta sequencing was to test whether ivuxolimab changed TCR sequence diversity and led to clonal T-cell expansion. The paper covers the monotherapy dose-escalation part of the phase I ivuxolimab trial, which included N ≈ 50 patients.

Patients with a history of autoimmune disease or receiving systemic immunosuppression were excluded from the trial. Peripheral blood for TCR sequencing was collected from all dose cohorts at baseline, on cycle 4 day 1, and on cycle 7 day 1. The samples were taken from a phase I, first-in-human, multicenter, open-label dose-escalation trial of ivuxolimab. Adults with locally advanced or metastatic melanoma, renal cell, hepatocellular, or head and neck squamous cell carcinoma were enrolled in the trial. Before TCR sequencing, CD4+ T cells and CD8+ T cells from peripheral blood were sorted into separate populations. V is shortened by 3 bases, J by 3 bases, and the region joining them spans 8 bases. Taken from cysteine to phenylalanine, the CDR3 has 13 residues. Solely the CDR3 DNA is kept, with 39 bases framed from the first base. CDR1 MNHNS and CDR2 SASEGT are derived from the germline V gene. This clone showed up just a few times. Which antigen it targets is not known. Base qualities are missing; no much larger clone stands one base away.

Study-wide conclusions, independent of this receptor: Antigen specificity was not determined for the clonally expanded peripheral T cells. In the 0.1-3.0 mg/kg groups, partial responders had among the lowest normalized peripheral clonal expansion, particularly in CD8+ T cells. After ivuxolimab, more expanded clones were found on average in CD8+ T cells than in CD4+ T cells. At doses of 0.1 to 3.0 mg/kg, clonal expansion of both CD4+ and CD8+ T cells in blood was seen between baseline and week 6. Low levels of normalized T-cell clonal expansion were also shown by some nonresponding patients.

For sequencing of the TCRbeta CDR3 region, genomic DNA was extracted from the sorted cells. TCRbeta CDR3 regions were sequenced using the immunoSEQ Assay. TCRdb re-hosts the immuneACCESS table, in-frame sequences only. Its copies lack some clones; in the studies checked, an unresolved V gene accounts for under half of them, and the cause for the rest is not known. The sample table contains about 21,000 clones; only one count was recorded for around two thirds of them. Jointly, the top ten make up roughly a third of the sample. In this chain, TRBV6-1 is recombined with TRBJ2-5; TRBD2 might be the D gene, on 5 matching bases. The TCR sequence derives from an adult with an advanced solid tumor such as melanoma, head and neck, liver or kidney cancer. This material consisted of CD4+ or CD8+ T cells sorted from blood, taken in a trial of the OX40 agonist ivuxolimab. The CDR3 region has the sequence CASSEEEEETQYF. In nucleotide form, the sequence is TGTGCCAGCAGTGAGGAGGAGGAAGAGACCCAGTACTTC.